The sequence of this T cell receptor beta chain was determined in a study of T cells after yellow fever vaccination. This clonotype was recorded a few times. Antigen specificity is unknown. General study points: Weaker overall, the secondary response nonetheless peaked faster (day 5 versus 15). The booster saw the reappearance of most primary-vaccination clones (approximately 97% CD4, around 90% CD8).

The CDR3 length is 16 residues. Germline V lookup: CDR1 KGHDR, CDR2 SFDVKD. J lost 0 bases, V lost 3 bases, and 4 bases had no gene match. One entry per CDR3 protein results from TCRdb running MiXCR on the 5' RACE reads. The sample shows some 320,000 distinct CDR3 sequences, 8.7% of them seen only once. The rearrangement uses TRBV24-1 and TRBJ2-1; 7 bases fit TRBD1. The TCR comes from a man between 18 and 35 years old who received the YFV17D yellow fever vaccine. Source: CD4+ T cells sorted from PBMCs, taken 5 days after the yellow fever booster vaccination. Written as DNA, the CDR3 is TGTGCCACCAGTGATGACAGGGCTGACTCCTACAATGAGCAGTTCTTC. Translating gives CATSDDRADSYNEQFF.